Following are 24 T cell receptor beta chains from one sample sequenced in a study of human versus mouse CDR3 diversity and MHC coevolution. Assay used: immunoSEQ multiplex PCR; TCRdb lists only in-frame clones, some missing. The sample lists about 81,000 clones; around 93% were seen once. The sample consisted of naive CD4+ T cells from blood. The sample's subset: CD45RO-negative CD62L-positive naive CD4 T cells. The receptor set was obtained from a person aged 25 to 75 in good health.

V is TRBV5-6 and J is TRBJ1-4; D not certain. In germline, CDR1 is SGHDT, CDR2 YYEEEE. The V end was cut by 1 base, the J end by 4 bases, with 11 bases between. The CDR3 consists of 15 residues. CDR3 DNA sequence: TGTGCCAGCAGCTTGCGGGGAGGCGGTAATGAAAAACTGTTTTTT. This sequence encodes CASSLRGGGNEKLFF.

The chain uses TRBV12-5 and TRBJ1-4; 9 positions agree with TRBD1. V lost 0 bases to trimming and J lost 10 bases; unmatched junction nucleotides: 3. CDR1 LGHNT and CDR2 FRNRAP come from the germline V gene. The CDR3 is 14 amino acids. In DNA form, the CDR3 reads TGTGCTAGTGGTTTGGTACGGGACAGGGCAAAACTGTTTTTT. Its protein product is CASGLVRDRAKLFF. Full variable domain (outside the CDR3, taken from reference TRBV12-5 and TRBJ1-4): DARVTQTPRHKVTEMGQEVTMRCQPILGHNTVFWYRQTMMQGLELLAYFRNRAPLDDSGMPKDRFSAEMPDATLATLKIQPSEPRDSAVYFCASGLVRDRAKLFFGSGTQLSVL.

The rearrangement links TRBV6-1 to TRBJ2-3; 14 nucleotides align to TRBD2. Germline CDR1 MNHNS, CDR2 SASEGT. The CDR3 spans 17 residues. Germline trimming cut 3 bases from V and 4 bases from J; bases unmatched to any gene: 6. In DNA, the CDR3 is TGTGCCAGCAGTGATTCCGGACTAGCGGGGGGAGCAGATACGCAGTATTTT. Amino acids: CASSDSGLAGGADTQYF.

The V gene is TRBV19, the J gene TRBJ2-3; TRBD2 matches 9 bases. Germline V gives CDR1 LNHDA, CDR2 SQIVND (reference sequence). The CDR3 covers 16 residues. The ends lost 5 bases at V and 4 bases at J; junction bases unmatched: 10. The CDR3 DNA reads TGTGCCAGTAGTCGCCTTAGCGGGGGAAGTGCAGATACGCAGTATTTT. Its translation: CASSRLSGGSADTQYF. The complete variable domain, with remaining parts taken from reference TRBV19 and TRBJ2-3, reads DGGITQSPKYLFRKEGQNVTLSCEQNLNHDAMYWYRQDPGQGLRLIYYSQIVNDFQKGDIAEGYSVSREKKESFPLTVTSAQKNPTAFYLCASSRLSGGSADTQYFGPGTRLTVL.

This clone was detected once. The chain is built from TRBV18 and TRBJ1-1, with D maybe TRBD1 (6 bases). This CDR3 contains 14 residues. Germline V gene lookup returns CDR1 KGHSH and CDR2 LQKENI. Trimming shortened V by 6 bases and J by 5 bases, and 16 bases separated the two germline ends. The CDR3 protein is CASSPIGQITEAFF. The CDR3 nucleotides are TGTGCCAGCTCCCCTATAGGACAGATTACTGAAGCTTTCTTT.

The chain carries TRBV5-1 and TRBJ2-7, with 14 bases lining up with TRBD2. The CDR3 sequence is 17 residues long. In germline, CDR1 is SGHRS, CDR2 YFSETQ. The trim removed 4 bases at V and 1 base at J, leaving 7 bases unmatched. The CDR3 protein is CASSTGLAGGLSYEQYF. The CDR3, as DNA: TGCGCCAGCAGCACCGGACTAGCGGGAGGCCTGTCCTACGAGCAGTACTTC.

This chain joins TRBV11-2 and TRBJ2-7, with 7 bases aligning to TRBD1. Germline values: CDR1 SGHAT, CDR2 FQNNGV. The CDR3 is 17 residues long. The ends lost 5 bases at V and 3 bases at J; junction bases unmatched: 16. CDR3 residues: CASSLLGAGTAFYEQYF. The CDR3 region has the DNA TGTGCCAGCAGCCTCCTTGGGGCCGGGACAGCCTTCTACGAGCAGTACTTC.

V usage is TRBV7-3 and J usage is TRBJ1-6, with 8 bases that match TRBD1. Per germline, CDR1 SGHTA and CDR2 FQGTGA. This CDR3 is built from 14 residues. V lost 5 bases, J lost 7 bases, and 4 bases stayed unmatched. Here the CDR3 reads CASSLGQENSPLHF. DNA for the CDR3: TGTGCCAGCAGCCTGGGACAGGAAAATTCACCCCTCCACTTT.

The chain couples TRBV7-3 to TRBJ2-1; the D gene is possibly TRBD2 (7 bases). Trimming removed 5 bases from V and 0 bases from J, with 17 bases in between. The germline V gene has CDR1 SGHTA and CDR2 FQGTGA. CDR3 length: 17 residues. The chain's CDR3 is CASSRGGADLSYNEQFF. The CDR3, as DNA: TGTGCCAGCAGCAGGGGGGGGGCGGACCTCTCCTACAATGAGCAGTTCTTC.

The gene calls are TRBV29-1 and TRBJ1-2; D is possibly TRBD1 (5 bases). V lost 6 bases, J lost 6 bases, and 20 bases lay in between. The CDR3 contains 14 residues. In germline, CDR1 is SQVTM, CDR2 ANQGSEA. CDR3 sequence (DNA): TGCAGCGTCCCCGTCGATCAGGGTAGGGATGGCTACACCTTC. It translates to CSVPVDQGRDGYTF. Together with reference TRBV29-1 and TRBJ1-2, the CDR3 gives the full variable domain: SAVISQKPSRDICQRGTSLTIQCQVDSQVTMMFWYRQQPGQSLTLIATANQGSEATYESGFVIDKFPISRPNLTFSTLTVSNMSPEDSSIYLCSVPVDQGRDGYTFGSGTRLTVV.

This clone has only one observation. The CDR3, as DNA: TGTGCCAGCAGTTCCGCCGGGACAGTCGACGAGCAGTACTTC. Translation: CASSSAGTVDEQYF. This chain connects TRBV28 to TRBJ2-7; 7 bases agree with TRBD1. There are 14 residues in the CDR3. V lost 4 bases to trimming and J lost 5 bases; unmatched junction nucleotides: 8. Germline V gives CDR1 MDHEN, CDR2 SYDVKM.

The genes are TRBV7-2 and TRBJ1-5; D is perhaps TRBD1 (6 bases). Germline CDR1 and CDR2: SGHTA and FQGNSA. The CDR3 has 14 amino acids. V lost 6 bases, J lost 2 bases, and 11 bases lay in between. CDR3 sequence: CASSQPGGNQPQHF. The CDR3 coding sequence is TGTGCCAGCAGTCAACCAGGGGGCAATCAGCCCCAGCATTTT.

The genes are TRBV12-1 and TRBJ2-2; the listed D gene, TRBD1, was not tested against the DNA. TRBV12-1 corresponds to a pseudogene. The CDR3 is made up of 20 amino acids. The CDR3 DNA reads TGTGCCAGCCGGTGGAAATCCCGACAACGTCGGTTCGCGAACACCGGGGAGCTGTTTTTT. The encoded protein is CASRWKSRQRRFANTGELFF.

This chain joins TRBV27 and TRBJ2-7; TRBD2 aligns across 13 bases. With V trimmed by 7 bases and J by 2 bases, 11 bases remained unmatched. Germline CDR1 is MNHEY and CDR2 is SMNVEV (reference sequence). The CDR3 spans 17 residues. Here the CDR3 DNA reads TGTGCCAGCACACTCAGACGAACTAGCGGGAGGGCCTACGAGCAGTACTTC. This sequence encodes CASTLRRTSGRAYEQYF.

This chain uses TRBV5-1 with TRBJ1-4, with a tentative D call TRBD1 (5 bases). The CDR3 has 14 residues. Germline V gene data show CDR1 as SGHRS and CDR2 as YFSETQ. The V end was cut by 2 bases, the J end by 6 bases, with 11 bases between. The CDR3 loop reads CASSLGGADEKLFF. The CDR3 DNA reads TGCGCCAGCAGCTTAGGTGGGGCGGATGAAAAACTGTTTTTT. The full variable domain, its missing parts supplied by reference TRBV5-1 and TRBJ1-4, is KAGVTQTPRYLIKTRGQQVTLSCSPISGHRSVSWYQQTPGQGLQFLFEYFSETQRNKGNFPGRFSGRQFSNSRSEMNVSTLELGDSALYLCASSLGGADEKLFFGSGTQLSVL.

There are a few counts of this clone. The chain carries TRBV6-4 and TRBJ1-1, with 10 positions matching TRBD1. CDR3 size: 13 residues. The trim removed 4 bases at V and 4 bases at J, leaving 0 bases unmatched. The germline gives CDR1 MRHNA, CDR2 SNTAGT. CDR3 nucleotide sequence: TGTGCCAGCAGTGGGGACAGGGGCACTGAAGCTTTCTTT. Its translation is CASSGDRGTEAFF.

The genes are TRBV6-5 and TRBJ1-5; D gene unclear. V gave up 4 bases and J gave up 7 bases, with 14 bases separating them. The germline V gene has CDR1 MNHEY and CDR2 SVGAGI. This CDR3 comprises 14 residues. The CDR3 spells CASSSSIARQPQHF. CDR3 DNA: TGTGCCAGCAGTTCCTCCATTGCGCGACAGCCCCAGCATTTT.

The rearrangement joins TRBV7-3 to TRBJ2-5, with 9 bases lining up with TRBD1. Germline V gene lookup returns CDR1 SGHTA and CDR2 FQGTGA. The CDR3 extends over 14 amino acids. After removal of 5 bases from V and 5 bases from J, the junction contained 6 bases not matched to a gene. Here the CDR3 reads CASSTGQGGETQYF. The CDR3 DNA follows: TGTGCCAGCAGCACGGGACAGGGTGGGGAGACCCAGTACTTC. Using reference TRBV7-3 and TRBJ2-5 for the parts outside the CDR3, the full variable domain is GAGVSQTPSNKVTEKGKYVELRCDPISGHTALYWYRQSLGQGPEFLIYFQGTGAADDSGLPNDRFFAVRPEGSVSTLKIQRTERGDSAVYLCASSTGQGGETQYFGPGTRLLVL.

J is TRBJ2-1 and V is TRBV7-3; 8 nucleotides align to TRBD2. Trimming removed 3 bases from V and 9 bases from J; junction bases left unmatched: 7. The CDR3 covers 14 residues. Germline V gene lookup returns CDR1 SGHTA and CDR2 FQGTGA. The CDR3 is CASSFGTSGSEQFF. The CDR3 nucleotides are TGTGCCAGCAGCTTCGGGACTAGTGGTAGTGAGCAGTTCTTC. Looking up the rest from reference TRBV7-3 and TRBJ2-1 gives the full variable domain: GAGVSQTPSNKVTEKGKYVELRCDPISGHTALYWYRQSLGQGPEFLIYFQGTGAADDSGLPNDRFFAVRPEGSVSTLKIQRTERGDSAVYLCASSFGTSGSEQFFGPGTRLTVL.

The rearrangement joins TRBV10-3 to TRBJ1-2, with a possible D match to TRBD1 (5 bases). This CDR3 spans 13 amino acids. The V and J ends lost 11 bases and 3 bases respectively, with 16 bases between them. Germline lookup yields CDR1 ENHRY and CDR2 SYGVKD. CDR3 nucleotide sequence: TGTGCCCAGCGTGGCAGGGAGGACTATGGCTACACCTTC. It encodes CAQRGREDYGYTF.

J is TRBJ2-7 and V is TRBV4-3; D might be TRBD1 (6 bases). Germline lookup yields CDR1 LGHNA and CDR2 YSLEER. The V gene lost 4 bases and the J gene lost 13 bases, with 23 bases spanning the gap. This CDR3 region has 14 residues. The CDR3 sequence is CASSLYLDSTLIYF. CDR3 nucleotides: TGCGCCAGCAGCCTATACCTGGACAGCACCCTTATCTACTTC.

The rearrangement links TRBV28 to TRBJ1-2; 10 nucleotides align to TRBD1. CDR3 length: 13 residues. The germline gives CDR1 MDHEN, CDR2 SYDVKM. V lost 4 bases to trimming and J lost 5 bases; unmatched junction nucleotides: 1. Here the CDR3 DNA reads TGTGCCAGCAGTTCGGGACAGGGGTATGGCTACACCTTC. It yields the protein CASSSGQGYGYTF.

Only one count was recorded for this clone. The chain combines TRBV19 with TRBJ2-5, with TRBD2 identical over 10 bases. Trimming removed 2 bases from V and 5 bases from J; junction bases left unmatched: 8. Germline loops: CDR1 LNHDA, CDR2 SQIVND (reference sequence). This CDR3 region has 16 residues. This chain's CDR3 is CASSINLAGAEETQYF. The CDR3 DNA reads TGTGCCAGTAGTATAAACCTAGCGGGGGCCGAGGAGACCCAGTACTTC.

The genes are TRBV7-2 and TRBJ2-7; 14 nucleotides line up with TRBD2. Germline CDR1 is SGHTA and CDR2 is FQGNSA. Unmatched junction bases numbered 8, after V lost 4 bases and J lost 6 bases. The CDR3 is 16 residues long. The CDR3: CASSSSGGLAGVEQYF. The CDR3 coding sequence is TGTGCCAGCAGCTCGAGTGGGGGACTAGCGGGAGTCGAGCAGTACTTC. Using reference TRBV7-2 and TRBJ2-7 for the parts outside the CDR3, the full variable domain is GAGVSQSPSNKVTEKGKDVELRCDPISGHTALYWYRQSLGQGLEFLIYFQGNSAPDKSGLPSDRFSAERTGGSVSTLTIQRTQQEDSAVYLCASSSSGGLAGVEQYFGPGTRLTVT.